This T cell receptor (beta chain) was found in a study of PD-L1 blockade in urothelial cancer. Study context: Once treatment had started, blood was analyzed at 3 weeks (second dose) and again at 6 weeks. Study-wide results and caveats: Lower than median blood TCR clonality before treatment predicted better survival.

Points on this clone: The antigen remains undetermined.

The assay was immunoSEQ multiplex PCR, and TCRdb's table has in-frame clones only and misses some. The sample lists more than 85,000 clones, around 86% seen once, with 2% to 2.5% in the top ten. The V segment lost 2 bases and the J segment 5 bases; nucleotides outside the gene matches: 5. There are 14 residues in the CDR3. CDR1 MNHEY and CDR2 SVGAGI come from the germline V gene. Time point meaning: pretreatment peripheral blood. Samples were collected from each patient before treatment and during treatment. Each patient gave between 1 and 8 of them in total. The chain links TRBV6-5 to TRBJ1-2, with 7 positions matching TRBD1. The clonotype was recovered from a man in his 60s with urothelial cancer. Source: PBMCs, taken around atezolizumab (anti-PD-L1) treatment. For the CDR3, the DNA is TGTGCCAGCAGTTACACCGGGACAGTTTATGGCTACACCTTC. It encodes CASSYTGTVYGYTF.